One and the same sample provided the 22 T cell receptor beta chains below, sequenced in a study of vaccination and CD4 T cells after COVID-19. The Oncomine TCR Beta short-read assay was applied to DNA of cultured CD4+ T cells. TCRdb ran MiXCR on the PCR reads and lists one entry per CDR3 protein. The sample contains about 12,000 distinct CDR3 sequences, 48% of which appear only once. The treatment was: roughly ten-day PBMC culture with coronavirus spike peptide pools or control peptides (ViraFEST assay). These receptors have no identified antigens. The sequencing sample was made of CD4+ T cells from blood, cultured in vitro. The origin of the receptors is a human donor who had recovered from COVID-19.

This chain connects TRBV20-1 to TRBJ2-2; D remains ambiguous. The CDR3 spans 15 residues. Deletions cut 0 bases from V and 0 bases from J, with 8 bases between. Germline lookup yields CDR1 DFQATT and CDR2 SNEGSKA (reference sequence). The CDR3 nucleotides are TGCAGTGCTAGAGATGGAACAACGAACACCGGGGAGCTGTTTTTT. Amino acids: CSARDGTTNTGELFF.

The chain joins TRBV6-2 or TRBV6-3 to TRBJ1-5; 7 bases are a match to TRBD1. The CDR3 runs 15 residues. V shed 5 bases and J 7 bases; nucleotides not matched to a gene: 11. Germline V CDR1 and CDR2: MNHEY, SVGEGT. This CDR3 is CASSARTGLEQPQHF. The CDR3 nucleotides read TGTGCCAGCAGTGCAAGGACAGGCCTGGAGCAGCCCCAGCATTTT.

The chain combines TRBV7-2 with TRBJ2-3; D is perhaps TRBD2 (5 bases). Germline V gives CDR1 SGHTA, CDR2 FQGNSA. The V end was cut by 5 bases, the J end by 3 bases, with 15 bases between. The CDR3 contains 15 residues. This CDR3 is CASSPSRLQTDTQYF. CDR3 DNA sequence: TGTGCCAGCAGCCCGAGCCGACTACAGACAGATACGCAGTATTTT.

CDR3 DNA sequence: TGTGCCAGTAGCCCGTACCAAACTTCTAACTATGGCTACACCTTC. Protein product: CASSPYQTSNYGYTF. The gene calls are TRBV19 and TRBJ1-2; D remains ambiguous. The V gene's germline CDR1 is LNHDA and CDR2 SQIVND (reference sequence). V lost 6 bases and J 0 bases, leaving 14 bases between the germline ends. This CDR3 region has 15 residues.

This chain uses TRBV7-2 with TRBJ2-7; 9 nucleotides agree with TRBD1. Germline loops: CDR1 SGHTA, CDR2 FQGNSA. This CDR3 region has 18 residues. V trimming: 5 bases; J trimming: 3 bases; junction bases outside the gene matches: 17. DNA for the CDR3: TGTGCCAGCAGCCCCACCCGACAGGGGGAGCCGCCCCTCTACGAGCAGTACTTC. Encoded protein: CASSPTRQGEPPLYEQYF.

V and J are TRBV19 and TRBJ1-5; D might be TRBD1 (6 bases). Germline CDR1 LNHDA, CDR2 SQIVND (reference sequence). Trimming pared 2 bases from V and 6 bases from J, leaving 11 bases between. This CDR3 is 14 amino acids long. CDR3 nucleotide sequence: TGTGCCAGTAGTATAACGAGGACAGCTCAGCCCCAGCATTTT. This encodes CASSITRTAQPQHF.

The chain carries TRBV15 and TRBJ2-7, with TRBD1 identical over 8 bases. This CDR3 has 15 amino acids. Trimming cost V 5 bases and J 2 bases; bases outside gene matches: 8. Per the germline V gene, CDR1 is LNHNV and CDR2 is YYDKDF (reference sequence). This CDR3 is CATSRETGVTYEQYF. CDR3 nucleotide sequence: TGTGCCACCAGCCGGGAGACAGGGGTTACCTACGAGCAGTACTTC.

This clonotype was counted a few times. The J gene is TRBJ1-2, the V gene TRBV12-3 or TRBV12-4; tentatively, D is TRBD1 (6 bases). V dropped 5 bases and J dropped 0 bases, with 16 bases sitting between them. This CDR3 comprises 16 residues. This CDR3 is CASSKELTGANYGYTF. Written as DNA, the CDR3 is TGTGCCAGCAGTAAAGAACTGACAGGAGCTAACTATGGCTACACCTTC.

This chain uses TRBV6-2 or TRBV6-3 with TRBJ2-1; maybe TRBD2 (7 bases). V was clipped by 7 bases and J by 2 bases, with 18 bases between them. The CDR3 extends over 16 amino acids. Looked up from germline, CDR1 is MNHEY and CDR2 is SVGEGT. The CDR3 region is CASTPEGGGTYNEQFF. DNA of the CDR3: TGTGCCAGCACCCCGGAGGGGGGGGGAACCTACAATGAGCAGTTCTTC.

The V gene is TRBV28, the J gene TRBJ2-2; no clear D gene. The CDR3 loop spans 16 amino acids. Germline V lookup: CDR1 MDHEN, CDR2 SYDVKM. Between the trimmed V and J ends, which lost 7 bases and 3 bases, there was a span of 18 bases. CDR3 region: CASTISRQLYTGELFF. CDR3 in DNA: TGTGCCAGCACTATCTCCCGCCAGCTTTACACCGGGGAGCTGTTTTTT.

V is TRBV7-2 and J is TRBJ2-2; D unclear. The CDR3 runs to 15 residues. Germline CDR1 SGHTA, CDR2 FQGNSA. Trimming removed 2 bases at V and 1 base at J, with 8 bases between. CDR3 in DNA: TGTGCCAGCAGCTTACGGGCAAAGAACACCGGGGAGCTGTTTTTT. Encoded protein: CASSLRAKNTGELFF. The variable domain in full, with the rest retrieved from reference TRBV7-2 and TRBJ2-2, is GAGVSQSPSNKVTEKGKDVELRCDPISGHTALYWYRQSLGQGLEFLIYFQGNSAPDKSGLPSDRFSAERTGGSVSTLTIQRTQQEDSAVYLCASSLRAKNTGELFFGEGSRLTVL.

The CDR3 sequence: CASQRGDTEAFF. The CDR3 DNA follows: TGTGCCAGCCAGAGGGGGGACACTGAAGCTTTCTTT. V is TRBV6-1 and J is TRBJ1-1; D may be TRBD1 (6 bases). The V gene's germline CDR1 is MNHNS and CDR2 SASEGT. Between the trimmed V and J ends, which lost 8 bases and 3 bases, there was a span of 10 bases. This CDR3 has 12 residues.

The chain is built from TRBV5-1 and TRBJ1-6, with TRBD1 identical over 10 bases. Germline V gives CDR1 SGHRS, CDR2 YFSETQ. Trimming took 5 bases from V and 5 from J; bases not matched to a gene: 7. The CDR3 spans 16 residues. The CDR3 protein is CASSLGGTGDNSPLHF. The CDR3 DNA reads as TGCGCCAGCAGTCTTGGCGGGACAGGGGATAATTCACCCCTCCACTTT.

The chain links TRBV5-1 to TRBJ1-2, with D perhaps TRBD1 (5 bases). Between the trimmed V and J ends, which lost 5 bases and 6 bases, there was a span of 11 bases. The CDR3 sequence is 12 residues long. Germline assignment: CDR1 SGHRS and CDR2 YFSETQ. The CDR3 protein is CASSEAGNGYTF. In nucleotides, the CDR3 is TGCGCCAGCAGTGAGGCAGGGAATGGCTACACCTTC.

The V gene is TRBV2, the J gene TRBJ1-4, with a weak D call TRBD1 (6 bases). The CDR3 covers 15 residues. V lost 5 bases to trimming and J lost 7 bases, with 17 bases between them. CDR1 SNHLY and CDR2 FYNNEI come from the germline V gene. This CDR3 is CASSYREGRSEKLFF. CDR3 in DNA: TGTGCCAGCAGTTACAGGGAGGGCAGGAGTGAAAAACTGTTTTTT. The full variable domain, with the rest looked up from reference TRBV2 and TRBJ1-4, is EPEVTQTPSHQVTQMGQEVILRCVPISNHLYFYWYRQILGQKVEFLVSFYNNEISEKSEIFDDQFSVERPDGSNFTLKIRSTKLEDSAMYFCASSYREGRSEKLFFGSGTQLSVL.

CDR3 nucleotide sequence: TGTGCCAGCAGCCCCAGGGGAGTTGGACTAGCGGGCCTCGGGGAGACCCAGTACTTC. Its translation: CASSPRGVGLAGLGETQYF. This rearrangement joins TRBV12-3 or TRBV12-4 to TRBJ2-5; 11 nucleotides line up with TRBD2. The V gene end was trimmed by 6 bases and the J gene end by 5 bases; junction bases not matched to a gene: 20. This CDR3 spans 19 amino acids.

This sequence joins TRBV7-9 and TRBJ2-5; perhaps D is TRBD1 or TRBD2 (5 bases each). V gave up 2 bases and J gave up 4 bases, with 20 bases separating them. This CDR3 spans 17 amino acids. Germline-derived CDR1 and CDR2 are SEHNR and FQNEAQ (reference sequence). The CDR3 bases are TGTGCCAGCAGCTTATATATTGGGGGAGAGTTGGGAGAGACCCAGTACTTC. Amino acids: CASSLYIGGELGETQYF.

This clonotype turned up a few times. The chain joins TRBV4-3 to TRBJ2-3; 7 nucleotides line up with TRBD1. With 1 base clipped from V and 0 bases from J, the junction kept 10 bases outside the gene matches. CDR3 size: 18 residues. Germline CDR1 LGHNA, CDR2 YSLEER. DNA for the CDR3: TGCGCCAGCAGCCAAGGCGCGAGGGGGCCGGGAAGCACAGATACGCAGTATTTT. Translated, it gives CASSQGARGPGSTDTQYF.

The V gene is TRBV4-2, the J gene TRBJ2-3; TRBD2 might be the D (6 bases). This CDR3 has 16 amino acids. Trimming shortened V by 0 bases and J by 4 bases, and 14 bases separated the two germline ends. Germline loops: CDR1 LGHNA, CDR2 YNFKEQ. The CDR3 nucleotides read TGTGCCAGCAGCCAAGAGATCGCGGGAAGGGCAGATACGCAGTATTTT. Protein product: CASSQEIAGRADTQYF.

The chain carries TRBV18 and TRBJ1-2, with TRBD1 matching 8 bases. J was trimmed by 0 bases and V by 6 bases; bases with no gene match: 3. Per the germline V gene, CDR1 is KGHSH and CDR2 is LQKENI. The CDR3 runs 14 residues. Written as DNA, the CDR3 is TGTGCCAGCTCGCCGACAGGGGCTAACTATGGCTACACCTTC. Amino acids: CASSPTGANYGYTF.

The chain uses TRBV5-1 and TRBJ2-7; the D gene is possibly TRBD2 (6 bases). Germline CDR1 and CDR2: SGHRS and YFSETQ. The CDR3 extends over 14 amino acids. V was clipped by 3 bases and J by 4 bases, with 14 bases between them. The CDR3 DNA sequence: TGCGCCAGCAGCTCCTCCGGGACTCTTTACGAGCAGTACTTC. Protein product: CASSSSGTLYEQYF.

V and J are TRBV2 and TRBJ2-3; tentatively, D is TRBD1 or TRBD2 (5 bases each). The CDR3 consists of 17 residues. Germline-derived CDR1 and CDR2 are SNHLY and FYNNEI. Trimming stripped 4 bases from V and 0 bases from J, with 17 bases between. CDR3 nucleotide sequence: TGTGCCAGCAGTGCTTTAATTGGGGGTACTAGCACAGATACGCAGTATTTT. Amino acids: CASSALIGGTSTDTQYF.